The 13 T cell receptor beta chains listed next were all sequenced from one sample in a study of early T cells in non-severe SARS-CoV-2 infection. TCRdb passed the 5' RACE reads through MiXCR, listing each CDR3 protein once. The repertoire holds 80,000 to 95,000 distinct CDR3 sequences, with around 15% as singletons. Sequencing was carried out using whole blood. The receptors here all came from an adult who was a healthcare worker with PCR-confirmed SARS-CoV-2 infection or an uninfected control (not recorded which).

This chain connects TRBV27 to TRBJ1-1; D is uncertain. CDR3 length equals 14 residues. Germline V gives CDR1 MNHEY, CDR2 SMNVEV (reference sequence). Trimming cost V 3 bases and J 1 base, with 9 bases left between them. In DNA form, the CDR3 reads TGTGCCAGCAGTTTCCGCGCTCAGAACACTGAAGCTTTCTTT. This encodes CASSFRAQNTEAFF.

At least ten counts were recorded for this clonotype. The chain joins TRBV7-2 to TRBJ2-2; weak D call: TRBD1 (6 bases). This CDR3 region has 15 residues. Germline V CDR1 and CDR2: SGHTA, FQGNSA. Trimming removed 2 bases from V and 5 bases from J, with 12 bases in between. In nucleotides, the CDR3 is TGTGCCAGCAGCTTACGTGGGGGCCAGACCGGGGAGCTGTTTTTT. Translating gives CASSLRGGQTGELFF.

The chain couples TRBV4-1 to TRBJ1-6, with TRBD1 matching 7 bases. With 4 bases clipped from V and 7 bases from J, the junction kept 10 bases outside the gene matches. CDR3 size: 16 residues. The germline V gene has CDR1 MGHRA and CDR2 YSYEKL. CDR3 region: CASSRSPGQLNSPLHF. The DNA for the CDR3 is TGCGCCAGCAGCCGTAGTCCGGGACAGTTAAATTCACCCCTCCACTTT.

This clonotype was recorded a few times. The junction and the germline gene differ at one end; a read error may be behind it. The chain carries TRBV27 and TRBJ1-6; D ambiguous. This CDR3 spans 19 amino acids. Germline V CDR1 and CDR2: MNHEY, SMNVEV (reference sequence). The CDR3 sequence: CASSSRANRASAYNSPLHF. The CDR3 DNA is TGTGCCAGCAGCTCGCGAGCGAACCGGGCCAGCGCCTATAATTCACCCCTCCATTTT.

The CDR3 here is CASRDDGSEFSGANVLTF. DNA for the CDR3: TGTGCCAGCAGAGACGACGGAAGCGAATTCTCTGGGGCCAACGTCCTGACTTTC. This sequence joins TRBV2 and TRBJ2-6, with no clear D. The V end was cut by 6 bases, the J end by 0 bases, with 18 bases between. CDR1 SNHLY and CDR2 FYNNEI come from the germline V gene. The CDR3 has 18 amino acids.

The chain combines TRBV6-2 or TRBV6-3 with TRBJ2-3; 11 bases align to TRBD2. This CDR3 spans 15 amino acids. V trimming: 4 bases; J trimming: 2 bases; junction bases outside the gene matches: 2. In germline, CDR1 is MNHEY, CDR2 SVGEGT. The CDR3 protein is CASSLGLADTDTQYF. The CDR3 region has the DNA TGTGCCAGCAGTTTGGGACTAGCGGACACAGATACGCAGTATTTT.

This clonotype showed up just a few times. This rearrangement joins TRBV19 to TRBJ1-6, with D possibly being TRBD1 (5 bases). Trimming left V 7 bases short and J 6 bases short, with 19 bases between. CDR3 size: 16 residues. Germline CDR1 LNHDA, CDR2 SQIVND (reference sequence). In DNA, the CDR3 is TGTGCCAGTACCGAGACGGGACCCCGTTTTAATTCACCCCTCCACTTT. This translates into CASTETGPRFNSPLHF.

This clonotype was counted a few times. DNA of the CDR3: TGTGCCAGTAGTGTGTCGCCGTTGGTCTCCTACGAGCAGTACTTC. Translation: CASSVSPLVSYEQYF. The V gene is TRBV19, the J gene TRBJ2-7, with D unresolved. Trimming took off 5 bases at V and 0 bases at J, with 14 bases between the two ends. The CDR3 consists of 15 residues. Germline CDR1 reads LNHDA; CDR2 reads SQIVND (reference sequence).

In the case of this clonotype: One end of the junction varies from germline; a read error may be responsible. The chain joins TRBV2 to TRBJ1-2; D is undetermined. The CDR3 has 10 amino acids. Germline CDR1 SNHLY, CDR2 FYNNEI. For the CDR3, the DNA is TGTGCCAGCAGTTTCGGACGTCCCTACTTC. This encodes CASSFGRPYF. The full variable domain, in which reference TRBV2 and TRBJ1-2 provide the parts outside the CDR3, is EPEVTQTPSHQVTQMGQEVILRCVPISNHLYFYWYRQILGQKVEFLVSFYNNEISEKSEIFDDQFSVERPDGSNFTLKIRSTKLEDSAMYFCASSFGRPYFGSGTRLTVV.

This clonotype has just a few counts. This rearrangement joins TRBV11-1 to TRBJ1-2; 7 nucleotides match TRBD1. Trimming at V came to 5 bases and at J to 4 bases, leaving 7 bases not matched to a gene. The CDR3 consists of 14 residues. The V gene's germline CDR1 is SGHAT and CDR2 FQDESV (reference sequence). The CDR3: CASSRDSRIYGYTF. The CDR3, as DNA: TGTGCCAGCAGCCGGGACAGCCGCATCTATGGCTACACCTTC.

This clonotype has at least ten counts. The chain has TRBV12-3 or TRBV12-4 and TRBJ1-2; possibly TRBD1 for D (5 bases). The CDR3 has 14 residues. V lost 6 bases and J 6 bases, leaving 17 bases between the germline ends. CDR3 nucleotide sequence: TGTGCCAGCAGGCCTACGGGGCGGTCTAATGGCTACACCTTC. Residues: CASRPTGRSNGYTF.

The CDR3 reads CASSSRVANTGELFF. Here the CDR3 DNA reads TGTGCCAGCAGTTCGAGGGTTGCTAACACCGGGGAGCTGTTTTTT. J is TRBJ2-2 and V is TRBV12-3 or TRBV12-4, with D possibly TRBD2 on 5 matching bases. CDR3 length equals 15 residues. The V end lost 4 bases, the J end lost 2 bases, and 11 bases lay between the germline ends.

This clonotype was counted at least ten times. The rearrangement links TRBV4-2 to TRBJ2-7; no firm D call. CDR3 size: 13 residues. V dropped 1 base and J dropped 4 bases, with 8 bases sitting between them. Germline V CDR1 and CDR2: LGHNA, YNFKEQ. The CDR3 region has the DNA TGTGCCAGCAGCCAAGTGGATCGGTACGAGCAGTACTTC. Amino acids: CASSQVDRYEQYF.